This TCR beta chain was recovered during a study of PD-1 blockade in classical Hodgkin lymphoma. Findings and caveats of the study: Prior therapy or disease activity may underlie the repertoire differences, whose causes remain undefined. Reported baseline diversity: healthy donors highest, relapsed/refractory patients lowest. Significantly greater TCR diversity emerged by C4D1 in CD4+ cells but not CD8+ cells.

TCRdb's copy holds only in-frame clones and misses some; the assay was immunoSEQ multiplex PCR. The sample records some 96,000 clones, approximately 94% being singletons. Time point indicated: cycle 4 day 1 (C4D1), after five to seven weeks of nivolumab. Exposure to brentuximab vedotin varied, and each patient had relapsed following autologous stem cell transplantation. Germline lookup yields CDR1 MDHEN and CDR2 SYDVKM. V lost 6 bases and J lost 0; bases outside the gene matches: 6. The CDR3 runs to 15 residues. A note on this clone: Its antigen is not identified.

The sequence derives from a human donor with classical Hodgkin lymphoma. The chain couples TRBV28 to TRBJ2-7; 9 nucleotides line up with TRBD2. The sequencing here drew on peripheral blood mononuclear cells (PBMCs), taken before the fourth cycle of nivolumab. For the CDR3, the DNA is TGTGCCAGCAGCCAGACTAGCGGCCCCTCCTACGAGCAGTACTTC. It codes for CASSQTSGPSYEQYF.